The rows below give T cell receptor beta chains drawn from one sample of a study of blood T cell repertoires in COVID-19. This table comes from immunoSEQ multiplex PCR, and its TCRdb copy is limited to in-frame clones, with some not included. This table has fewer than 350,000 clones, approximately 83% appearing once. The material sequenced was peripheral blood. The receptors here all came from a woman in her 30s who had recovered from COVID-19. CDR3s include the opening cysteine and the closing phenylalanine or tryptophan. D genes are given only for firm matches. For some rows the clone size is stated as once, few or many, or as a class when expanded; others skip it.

TGTGCCATCAGTGAGTCGGACTATCAGCCCCAGCATTTT	CAISESDYQPQHF	NA	TRBV10-3	NA	TRBJ1-5
TGTGCCAGCAGCCTGGCGCCGGGGGAGCGGCCCCTCCACTTT	CASSLAPGERPLHF	NA	TRBV5-4	NA	TRBJ1-6
TGTGCCACCAGTGACCGTAGGGACAGTCCCACCGGGGAGCTGTTTTTT	CATSDRRDSPTGELFF	NA	TRBV24-1	TRBD1	TRBJ2-2
TGTGCCAGCAGCACCTACAAGGGGACAGGGGTAGGCTACACCTTC	CASSTYKGTGVGYTF	once	TRBV7-2	TRBD1	TRBJ1-2
TGTGCCAGCAGTTACTCCGGCAGGGGGGACACTGAAGCTTTCTTT	CASSYSGRGDTEAFF	NA	TRBV6-6	TRBD1	TRBJ1-1
TGTGCCAGCAGCTTTAGTCAGGGAGGAGAGACCCAGTACTTC	CASSFSQGGETQYF	NA	TRBV11-2	NA	TRBJ2-5
TGTGCCAGCAGCCCGGAGGGTGGGGATCCGAGGGCTTTCTTT	CASSPEGGDPRAFF	NA	TRBV7-2	NA	TRBJ1-1
TGTGCCAGCAGTTACTTTCCGGGGGGGCTTATATCGGAGACCCAGTACTTC	CASSYFPGGLISETQYF	NA	TRBV6-2/TRBV6-3	TRBD2	TRBJ2-5
TGTGCCAGCAGTGAACGACAGGGGCGGGGGACCCAGTACTTC	CASSERQGRGTQYF	NA	TRBV6-1	TRBD1	TRBJ2-5
TGTGCCAGCAGTTCTTTGACTAGCGGGAGTTACGAGCAGTACTTC	CASSSLTSGSYEQYF	few	TRBV27	TRBD2	TRBJ2-7
TGTGCCAGCAGCTTAGCGGGGGCAAGCAATCAGCCCCAGCATTTT	CASSLAGASNQPQHF	NA	TRBV7-2	NA	TRBJ1-5
TGTGCCAGCAGCTTAGGCCAGATGAACTATGGCTACACCTTC	CASSLGQMNYGYTF	once	TRBV7-8	NA	TRBJ1-2
TGTGCCAGCAGCTTGGGACAGGGGGGGGGAGAGACCCAGTACTTC	CASSLGQGGGETQYF	many	TRBV5-8	TRBD1	TRBJ2-5
TGTGCCAGCCTTACCGGGGAGGGGAACACTGAAGCTTTCTTT	CASLTGEGNTEAFF	NA	TRBV2	NA	TRBJ1-1
TGTGCCAGCAGTTACTCGGAACAGGGATACGAGCAGTACTTC	CASSYSEQGYEQYF	NA	TRBV6-6	NA	TRBJ2-7
TGTGCCAGCAGCGCAAGACAGGGACGCACAGATACGCAGTATTTT	CASSARQGRTDTQYF	NA	TRBV9	TRBD1	TRBJ2-3
TGTGCCAGCAGCTTCGCCAGCGGGAGAAGGATGACAGATACGCAGTATTTT	CASSFASGRRMTDTQYF	few	TRBV7-6	TRBD2	TRBJ2-3